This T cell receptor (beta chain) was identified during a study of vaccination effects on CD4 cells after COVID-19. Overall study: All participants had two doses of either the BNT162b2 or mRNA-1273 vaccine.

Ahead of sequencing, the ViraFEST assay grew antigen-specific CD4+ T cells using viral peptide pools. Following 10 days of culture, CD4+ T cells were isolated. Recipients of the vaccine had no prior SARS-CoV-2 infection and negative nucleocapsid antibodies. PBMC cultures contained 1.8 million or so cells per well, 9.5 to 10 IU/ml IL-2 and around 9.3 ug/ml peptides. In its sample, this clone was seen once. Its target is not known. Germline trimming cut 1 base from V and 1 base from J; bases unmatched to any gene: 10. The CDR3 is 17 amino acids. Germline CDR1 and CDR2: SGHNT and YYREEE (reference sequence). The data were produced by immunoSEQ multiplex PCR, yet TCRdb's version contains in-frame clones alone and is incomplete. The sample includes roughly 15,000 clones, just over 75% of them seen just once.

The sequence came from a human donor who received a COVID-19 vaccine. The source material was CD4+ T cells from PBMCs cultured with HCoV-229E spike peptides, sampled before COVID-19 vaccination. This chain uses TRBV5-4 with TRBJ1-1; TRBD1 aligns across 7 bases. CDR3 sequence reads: CASSLSSGRTGNTEAFF. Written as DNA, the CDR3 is TGTGCCAGCAGCTTGAGTTCGGGAAGGACAGGGAACACTGAAGCTTTCTTT.